Below, 23 T cell receptor beta chains from the same sample are listed, as sequenced in a study of metastatic and nonmetastatic thyroid tumors. TCRdb re-clonotyped the PCR reads via MiXCR. Here the sample spans about 13,000 clones, over 25% being singletons. There were no patients who had received any treatment before thyroid surgery. What was sequenced was tumor tissue. The receptors come from a female donor with papillary thyroid cancer or a benign thyroid nodule (not recorded which). Some clones in this sample may be carry-over from other donors' samples.

The chain has TRBV5-1 and TRBJ2-7; D possibly corresponds to TRBD2 (6 bases). This CDR3 has 16 amino acids. V gave up 3 bases and J gave up 6 bases, with 22 bases separating them. Germline V gives CDR1 SGHRS, CDR2 YFSETQ. DNA for the CDR3: TGCGCCAGCAGCTCTTTAGGAGGGATGGTAAAGACCGAGCAGTACTTC. As protein: CASSSLGGMVKTEQYF.

V is TRBV11-2 and J is TRBJ2-2, with a weak D call TRBD2 (6 bases). CDR1 is SGHAT, CDR2 FQNNGV, per germline. The CDR3 contains 16 residues. Trimming cost V 2 bases and J 4 bases, with 14 bases left between them. In DNA, the CDR3 is TGTGCCAGCAGCTTATGCTGGAGGGCCAGCACCGGGGAGCTGTTTTTT. Its translation is CASSLCWRASTGELFF.

The sample holds a few counts of this clone. A junction end diverges from the germline sequence, so it may reflect a read error. The gene calls are TRBV28 and TRBJ2-5, with no clear D. Germline assignment: CDR1 MDHEN and CDR2 SYDVKM. CDR3 length: 12 residues. CDR3 sequence (DNA): TGTGCCATCAGTTGGACGGAAGAGACCCAGTACTTC. Translation: CAISWTEETQYF.

V gene TRBV30 combines with J gene TRBJ1-2, with D unclear. Trimming pared 4 bases from V and 5 bases from J, leaving 17 bases between. CDR1 is GTSNPN, CDR2 SVGIG, per germline (reference sequence). This CDR3 comprises 14 residues. In nucleotides, the CDR3 is TGTGCCTGGATTCAAGGCGGGAGAGGGTATGGCTACACCTTC. Residues: CAWIQGGRGYGYTF.

V is TRBV5-1 and J is TRBJ2-7; D is perhaps TRBD1 or TRBD2 (5 bases each). The CDR3 totals 15 residues. CDR1 and CDR2 from the germline V gene are SGHRS and YFSETQ. Trimming cost V 4 bases and J 3 bases, with 17 bases left between them. The CDR3: CASSPGPGLIYEQYF. CDR3 in DNA: TGCGCCAGCAGCCCGGGACCTGGCCTAATCTACGAGCAGTACTTC.

This clone showed up just a few times. This CDR3 fails to terminate in the conserved phenylalanine or tryptophan, so it likely reflects a read error. V gene TRBV6-5 combines with J gene TRBJ1-2, with TRBD1 as a possible D gene (5 bases). Trimming shortened V by 4 bases and J by 0 bases, and 15 bases separated the two germline ends. CDR3 length: 16 amino acids. Germline values: CDR1 MNHEY, CDR2 SVGAGI. As DNA, the CDR3 is TGTGCCAGCAGTTGGCTTCCGGGACTTACTAACTATGGCTACACCTCC. It encodes CASSWLPGLTNYGYTS.

This clone showed up just a few times. The chain uses TRBV28 and TRBJ2-7; 12 nucleotides align to TRBD2. The CDR3 sequence is 15 residues long. Losses at the gene ends were 6 bases for V and 1 base for J; bases not matched to a gene: 4. Per germline, CDR1 MDHEN and CDR2 SYDVKM. The CDR3 loop reads CASRQTSGRSYEQYF. DNA of the CDR3: TGTGCCAGCAGGCAGACTAGCGGGAGATCCTACGAGCAGTACTTC.

This clone ranks as medium-sized. V usage is TRBV10-3 and J usage is TRBJ1-1; D ambiguous. CDR1 ENHRY and CDR2 SYGVKD come from the germline V gene. V was pared by 11 bases and J by 2 bases, with 18 bases between. This CDR3 has 14 amino acids. The CDR3 reads CASSPSAQNTEAFF. For the CDR3, the DNA is TGTGCCTCCTCCCCTAGTGCTCAAAACACTGAAGCTTTCTTT.

The sample holds a few counts of this clone. The rearrangement links TRBV24-1 to TRBJ1-1, with D unclear. Trimming left V 4 bases short and J 6 bases short, with 14 bases between. Germline CDR1 and CDR2: KGHDR and SFDVKD. The CDR3 covers 14 residues. CDR3 amino acids: CATSESVPRSEAFF. CDR3 coding DNA: TGTGCCACCAGTGAATCCGTTCCGCGGTCTGAAGCTTTCTTT.

The chain joins TRBV6-4 to TRBJ2-1; 10 positions match TRBD2. This CDR3 spans 14 amino acids. J gave up 10 bases and V 7 bases, and 10 bases lay outside the gene matches. CDR1 is MRHNA and CDR2 is SNTAGT in the germline V gene. This CDR3 reads CASKLTSGTYEQFF. CDR3 sequence (DNA): TGTGCCAGCAAGTTAACTAGCGGGACATACGAGCAGTTCTTC.

The table lists this clone with many counts. J is TRBJ1-1 and V is TRBV3-1; 8 bases are a match to TRBD1. The CDR3 has 15 amino acids. CDR1 LGHDT and CDR2 YNNKEL come from the germline V gene (reference sequence). V shed 1 base, J shed 3 bases, and the junction held 4 bases outside the gene matches. The CDR3 DNA reads as TGTGCCAGCAGCCAAGGCGACAGGGGATACACTGAAGCTTTCTTT. Its translation is CASSQGDRGYTEAFF.

Sample share makes this clone medium-sized. This rearrangement joins TRBV7-8 to TRBJ2-7; 7 nucleotides match TRBD1. The CDR3 runs 14 residues. V lost 3 bases, J lost 2 bases, and 4 bases stayed unmatched. CDR1 and CDR2 from the germline V gene are SGHVS and FQNEAQ. As DNA, the CDR3 is TGTGCCAGCAGCTTTGGGACAGCGGCCTACGAGCAGTACTTC. Translating it yields CASSFGTAAYEQYF.

This clone came up many times. The genes are TRBV6-5 and TRBJ1-2, with 9 bases matching TRBD1. The trim removed 3 bases at V and 8 bases at J, leaving 4 bases unmatched. This CDR3 comprises 13 residues. Per germline, CDR1 MNHEY and CDR2 SVGAGI. The CDR3 sequence: CASSYGTGRGYTF. CDR3 DNA: TGTGCCAGCAGTTATGGGACAGGGAGGGGCTACACCTTC.

The chain couples TRBV9 to TRBJ2-3; 13 nucleotides align to TRBD2. The CDR3 has 15 residues. With 4 bases clipped from V and 6 bases from J, the junction kept 5 bases outside the gene matches. The germline gives CDR1 SGDLS, CDR2 YYNGEE. The CDR3 is CASSPTSGRGDTQYF. In nucleotides, the CDR3 is TGTGCCAGCAGCCCAACTAGCGGGAGGGGGGATACGCAGTATTTT.

The genes are TRBV20-1 and TRBJ1-2; 9 bases match TRBD1. Per germline, CDR1 DFQATT and CDR2 SNEGSKA (reference sequence). Germline trimming cut 3 bases from V and 6 bases from J; bases unmatched to any gene: 8. This CDR3 comprises 14 residues. The DNA for the CDR3 is TGCAGTGCTAGCGGGACAGGGTACTTCCATGGCTACACCTTC. Its protein product is CSASGTGYFHGYTF.

The chain carries TRBV30 and TRBJ1-1; D call uncertain. Germline loops: CDR1 GTSNPN, CDR2 SVGIG (reference sequence). V dropped 2 bases and J dropped 5 bases, with 6 bases sitting between them. CDR3 length: 11 amino acids. The CDR3, as DNA: TGTGCCTGGAGTAAGATTACTGAAGCTTTCTTT. Its protein product is CAWSKITEAFF.

This rearrangement joins TRBV9 to TRBJ2-3; 11 bases are a match to TRBD2. Germline CDR1 reads SGDLS; CDR2 reads YYNGEE. J was trimmed by 6 bases and V by 3 bases; bases with no gene match: 6. The CDR3 covers 15 residues. DNA of the CDR3: TGTGCCAGCAGCGCAATAGCGGGAGGGCTGGATACGCAGTATTTT. Its translation: CASSAIAGGLDTQYF.

Only a few counts were recorded for this clone. For the CDR3, the DNA is TGTGCCAGCAGAGAGACAGGAATCCAAGAGACCCAGTACTTC. Translation gives CASRETGIQETQYF. The V and J genes are TRBV6-1 and TRBJ2-5; maybe TRBD1 (6 bases). The germline V gene encodes CDR1 MNHNS and CDR2 SASEGT. Trimming took 6 bases from V and 1 from J, leaving 12 bases between them. There are 14 residues in the CDR3.

This clone was counted many times. The rearrangement joins TRBV11-3 to TRBJ2-2; D remains ambiguous. CDR3 size: 12 residues. Germline CDR1 reads SGHNT; CDR2 reads YENEEA. V lost 2 bases, J lost 6 bases, and 4 bases lay in between. The CDR3 sequence is CASSLNSGELFF. CDR3 sequence (DNA): TGTGCCAGCAGCTTAAACTCCGGGGAGCTGTTTTTT. The full variable domain, completed using reference TRBV11-3 and TRBJ2-2, is EAGVVQSPRYKIIEKKQPVAFWCNPISGHNTLYWYLQNLGQGPELLIRYENEEAVDDSQLPKDRFSAERLKGVDSTLKIQPAELGDSAVYLCASSLNSGELFFGEGSRLTVL.

This clone was counted ten times or more. The genes are TRBV12-3 or TRBV12-4 and TRBJ2-2, with 7 bases identical to TRBD1. With 6 bases clipped from V and 6 bases from J, the junction kept 16 bases outside the gene matches. CDR3 length: 17 amino acids. CDR3 protein: CASSRTGTVRRAGELFF. The CDR3 DNA follows: TGTGCCAGCAGCCGGACCGGGACAGTAAGACGAGCCGGGGAGCTGTTTTTT.

The sample holds many counts of this clone. The chain has TRBV3-1 and TRBJ2-3; maybe TRBD2 (5 bases). V was clipped by 4 bases and J by 11 bases, with 13 bases between them. The CDR3 contains 12 residues. CDR1 and CDR2 from the germline V gene are LGHDT and YNNKEL (reference sequence). The CDR3 bases are TGTGCCAGCAGCCGCCCCGACGGAGGGCAGTATTTT. Translating gives CASSRPDGGQYF.

This clone was found once. The CDR3 DNA reads TGCGCCAGCAGTCGGACCAGCTGGAGACCAGATACGCAGTATTTT. It encodes CASSRTSWRPDTQYF. The chain joins TRBV4-1 to TRBJ2-3; D gene uncertain. The V gene's germline CDR1 is MGHRA and CDR2 YSYEKL. V was trimmed by 6 bases and J by 4 bases, leaving 17 bases between them. This CDR3 spans 15 amino acids.

This clone was picked up many times. The chain employs TRBV7-2 and TRBJ2-7; a weak D match, TRBD1 (6 bases). The CDR3 spans 15 residues. The germline V and J ends were trimmed by 5 bases and 2 bases, with 16 bases remaining between them. Germline-derived CDR1 and CDR2 are SGHTA and FQGNSA. The DNA for the CDR3 is TGTGCCAGCAGCCTTTTGTCGGACAGCGCCTACGAGCAGTACTTC. It translates to CASSLLSDSAYEQYF.